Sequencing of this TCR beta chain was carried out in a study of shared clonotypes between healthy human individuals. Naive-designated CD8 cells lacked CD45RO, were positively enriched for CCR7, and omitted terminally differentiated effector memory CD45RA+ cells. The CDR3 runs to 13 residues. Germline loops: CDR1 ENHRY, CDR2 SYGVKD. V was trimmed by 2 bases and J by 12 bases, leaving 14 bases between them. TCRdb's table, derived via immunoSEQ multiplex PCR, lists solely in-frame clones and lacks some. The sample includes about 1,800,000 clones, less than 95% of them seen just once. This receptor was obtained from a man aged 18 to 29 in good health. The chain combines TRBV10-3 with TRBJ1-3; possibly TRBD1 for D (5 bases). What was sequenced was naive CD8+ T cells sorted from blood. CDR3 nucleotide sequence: TGTGCCATCAGTGAGCCGGGGACGCCTGACATATATTTT. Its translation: CAISEPGTPDIYF.